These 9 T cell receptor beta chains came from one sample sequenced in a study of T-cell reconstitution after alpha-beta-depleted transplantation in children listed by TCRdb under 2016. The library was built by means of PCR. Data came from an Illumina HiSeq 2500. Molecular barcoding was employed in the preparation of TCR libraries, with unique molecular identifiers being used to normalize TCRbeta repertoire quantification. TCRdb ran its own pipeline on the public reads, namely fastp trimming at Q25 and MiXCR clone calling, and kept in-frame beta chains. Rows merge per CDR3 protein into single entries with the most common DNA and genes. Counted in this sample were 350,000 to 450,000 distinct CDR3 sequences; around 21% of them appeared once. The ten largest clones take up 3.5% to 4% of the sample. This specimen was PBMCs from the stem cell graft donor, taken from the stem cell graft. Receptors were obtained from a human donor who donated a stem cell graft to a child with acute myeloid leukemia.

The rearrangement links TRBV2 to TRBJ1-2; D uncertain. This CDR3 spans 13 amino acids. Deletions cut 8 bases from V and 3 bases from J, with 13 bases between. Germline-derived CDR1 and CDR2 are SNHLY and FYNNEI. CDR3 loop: CASVRMADYGYTF. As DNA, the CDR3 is TGTGCCAGCGTGAGAATGGCGGACTATGGCTACACCTTC.

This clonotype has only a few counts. The CDR3 loop is CASSYSIETQYF. The CDR3 DNA sequence: TGTGCCAGCAGTTACTCGATTGAGACCCAGTACTTC. The chain recombines TRBV6-6 with TRBJ2-5; no clear D. Germline CDR1 reads MNHNY; CDR2 reads SVGAGI (reference sequence). The CDR3 spans 12 residues. V was pared by 0 bases and J by 5 bases, with 4 bases between.

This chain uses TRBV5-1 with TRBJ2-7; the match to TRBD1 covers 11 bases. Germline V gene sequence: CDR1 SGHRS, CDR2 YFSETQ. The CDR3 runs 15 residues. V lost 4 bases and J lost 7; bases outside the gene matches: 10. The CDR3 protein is CASSLGDRGFEEQYF. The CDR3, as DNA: TGCGCCAGCAGCCTGGGGGACAGGGGGTTTGAAGAGCAGTACTTC. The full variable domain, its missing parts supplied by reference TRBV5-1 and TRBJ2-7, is KAGVTQTPRYLIKTRGQQVTLSCSPISGHRSVSWYQQTPGQGLQFLFEYFSETQRNKGNFPGRFSGRQFSNSRSEMNVSTLELGDSALYLCASSLGDRGFEEQYFGPGTRLTVT.

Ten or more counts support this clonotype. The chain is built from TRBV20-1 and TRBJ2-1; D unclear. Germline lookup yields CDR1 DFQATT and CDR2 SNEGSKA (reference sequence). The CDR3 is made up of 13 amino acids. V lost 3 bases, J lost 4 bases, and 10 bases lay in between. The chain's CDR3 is CSARADTYNEQFF. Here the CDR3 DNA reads TGCAGTGCTAGGGCCGACACTTACAATGAGCAGTTCTTC.

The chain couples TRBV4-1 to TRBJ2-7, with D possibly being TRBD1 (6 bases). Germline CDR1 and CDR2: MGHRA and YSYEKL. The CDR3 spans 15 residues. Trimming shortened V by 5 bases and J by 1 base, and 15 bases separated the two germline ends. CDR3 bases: TGCGCCAGCAGCGTAAACAGGGCTCCTTCCTACGAGCAGTACTTC. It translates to CASSVNRAPSYEQYF.

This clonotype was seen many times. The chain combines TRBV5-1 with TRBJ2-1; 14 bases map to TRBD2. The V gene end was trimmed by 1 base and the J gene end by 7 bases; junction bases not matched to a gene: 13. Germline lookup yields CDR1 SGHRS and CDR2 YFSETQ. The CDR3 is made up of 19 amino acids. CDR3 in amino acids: CASSLPGLAGDSLANEQFF. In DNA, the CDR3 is TGCGCCAGCAGCTTGCCGGGACTAGCGGGAGACTCCCTGGCGAATGAGCAGTTCTTC.

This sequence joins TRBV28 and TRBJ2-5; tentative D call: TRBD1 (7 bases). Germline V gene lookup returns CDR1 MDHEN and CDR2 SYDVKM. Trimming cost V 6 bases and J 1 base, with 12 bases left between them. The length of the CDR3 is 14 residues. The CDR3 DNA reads TGTGCCAGCAGCCTTCAGGGGGGCCAAGAGACCCAGTACTTC. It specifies CASSLQGGQETQYF.

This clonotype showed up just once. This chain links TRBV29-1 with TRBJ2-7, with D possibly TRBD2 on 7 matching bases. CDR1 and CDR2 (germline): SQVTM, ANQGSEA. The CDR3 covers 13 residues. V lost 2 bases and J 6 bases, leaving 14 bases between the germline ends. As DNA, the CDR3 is TGCAGCGTTGAATCGGGGGGCCGCGTCGAGCAGTACTTC. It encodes CSVESGGRVEQYF.

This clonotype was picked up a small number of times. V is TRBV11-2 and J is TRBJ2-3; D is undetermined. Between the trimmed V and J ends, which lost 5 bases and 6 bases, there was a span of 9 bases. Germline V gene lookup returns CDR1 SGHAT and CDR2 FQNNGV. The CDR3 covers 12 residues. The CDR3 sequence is CASSPSVDTQYF. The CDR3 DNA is TGTGCCAGCAGCCCATCGGTGGATACGCAGTATTTT.